This T cell receptor beta chain was found in a study of blood T cells in healthy people across ages. This clonotype was recorded only once. There are 14 residues in the CDR3. Trimming pared 6 bases from V and 1 base from J, leaving 11 bases between. PCR was performed a second time for roughly 7 to 12 cycles using a sample-barcoded 5' primer and a J-beta primer mix. TCRdb reprocessed the 5' RACE reads with MiXCR, giving one entry per CDR3 protein. The sample yields about 1.8 million distinct CDR3 sequences, 49% seen once. The chain is built from TRBV12-3 or TRBV12-4 and TRBJ2-3, with D possibly TRBD2 on 5 matching bases. The clonotype originates from a woman aged 35 to 49 in good health. The sample consisted of blood. The CDR3 bases are TGTGCCAGCAGGAGTAGCGTTGGCACAGATACGCAGTATTTT. It is translated as CASRSSVGTDTQYF.